These T cell receptor beta chains were read from a single sample in a study of post-analysis software for immune sequencing data. TCRdb analysed the PCR reads with MiXCR anew, one entry per CDR3 protein. This table holds over 300,000 distinct CDR3 sequences, roughly 35% found once. The sequenced sample consisted of blood. These receptors were taken from a girl aged 10 to 17 with multiple sclerosis. CDR3s include the opening cysteine and the closing phenylalanine or tryptophan. The order of the fields is clone size, V gene, J gene, D gene, CDR3 protein, CDR3 DNA. The D gene is left open where the match is weak. Not all rows give a size; the values are once, few, many and, for expanded clones, a class.

clone_size: few; v_call: TRBV20-1; j_call: TRBJ2-1; d_call: TRBD1; cdr3_aa: CSAKDRGTEQFF; cdr3_nt: TGCAGTGCTAAGGACAGGGGCACTGAGCAGTTCTTC
clone_size: NA; v_call: TRBV11-2; j_call: TRBJ2-5; d_call: NA; cdr3_aa: CASSLGVRGEQYF; cdr3_nt: TGTGCCAGCAGCTTAGGTGTAAGAGGGGAGCAGTACTTC
clone_size: many; v_call: TRBV29-1; j_call: TRBJ2-7; d_call: TRBD1; cdr3_aa: CSGRQGASYEQYF; cdr3_nt: TGCAGCGGGCGACAGGGGGCCTCCTACGAGCAGTACTTC
clone_size: NA; v_call: TRBV19; j_call: TRBJ1-4; d_call: NA; cdr3_aa: CASNNRLSTNEKLFF; cdr3_nt: TGTGCCAGTAACAACAGGCTTTCAACCAATGAAAAACTGTTTTTT
clone_size: NA; v_call: TRBV4-1; j_call: TRBJ2-1; d_call: TRBD2; cdr3_aa: CASSPGLAGGRFDEQFF; cdr3_nt: TGCGCCAGCAGCCCAGGTTTAGCGGGGGGGCGTTTCGATGAGCAGTTCTTC
clone_size: few; v_call: TRBV6-5; j_call: TRBJ1-1; d_call: NA; cdr3_aa: CASSRSGRNTEAFF; cdr3_nt: TGTGCCAGCAGCCGTAGTGGTCGGAACACTGAAGCTTTCTTT
clone_size: NA; v_call: TRBV12-3/TRBV12-4; j_call: TRBJ1-1; d_call: NA; cdr3_aa: CASSPQNIEAFF; cdr3_nt: TGTGCCAGCAGTCCCCAAAATATTGAAGCTTTCTTT
clone_size: NA; v_call: TRBV4-1; j_call: TRBJ1-6; d_call: TRBD1; cdr3_aa: CASSRTGLNSPLHF; cdr3_nt: TGCGCCAGCAGCCGGACAGGCCTTAATTCACCCCTCCACTTT
clone_size: NA; v_call: TRBV20-1; j_call: TRBJ2-7; d_call: NA; cdr3_aa: CSASERALSYEQYF; cdr3_nt: TGCAGTGCTTCCGAGAGGGCCCTCTCCTACGAGCAGTACTTC
clone_size: NA; v_call: TRBV20-1; j_call: TRBJ2-7; d_call: NA; cdr3_aa: CSARDGRTWDEQYF; cdr3_nt: TGCAGTGCTAGAGACGGGAGAACTTGGGATGAGCAGTACTTC
clone_size: few; v_call: TRBV5-1; j_call: TRBJ2-6; d_call: TRBD1; cdr3_aa: CASSLAGQGEAGANVLTF; cdr3_nt: TGCGCCAGCAGCTTGGCGGGACAGGGTGAAGCTGGGGCCAACGTCCTGACTTTC
clone_size: few; v_call: TRBV6-5; j_call: TRBJ1-5; d_call: NA; cdr3_aa: CASSYSGSNQPQHF; cdr3_nt: TGTGCCAGCAGTTACTCTGGAAGCAATCAGCCCCAGCATTTT
clone_size: NA; v_call: TRBV2; j_call: TRBJ2-7; d_call: NA; cdr3_aa: CASSARGRGEQYF; cdr3_nt: TGTGCCAGCAGTGCGAGGGGGAGAGGAGAGCAGTACTTC
clone_size: NA; v_call: TRBV12-3/TRBV12-4; j_call: TRBJ2-7; d_call: NA; cdr3_aa: CASSLGGVSGYEQYF; cdr3_nt: TGTGCCAGCAGCCTAGGGGGGGTTTCGGGGTACGAGCAGTACTTC
clone_size: NA; v_call: TRBV4-1; j_call: TRBJ2-1; d_call: NA; cdr3_aa: CASSQESALGVEQFF; cdr3_nt: TGCGCCAGCAGCCAAGAGTCAGCTTTAGGGGTTGAGCAGTTCTTC
clone_size: NA; v_call: TRBV24-1; j_call: TRBJ2-3; d_call: NA; cdr3_aa: CATSAAQLNTDTQYF; cdr3_nt: TGTGCCACCAGCGCGGCCCAACTTAACACAGATACGCAGTATTTT
clone_size: few; v_call: TRBV20-1; j_call: TRBJ2-1; d_call: NA; cdr3_aa: CSGSGLPFSSSYNEQFF; cdr3_nt: TGCAGTGGTTCCGGGCTCCCGTTTTCTAGCTCCTACAATGAGCAGTTCTTC
clone_size: many; v_call: TRBV7-2; j_call: TRBJ2-5; d_call: NA; cdr3_aa: CASSLGGPLETQYF; cdr3_nt: TGTGCCAGCAGCTTAGGGGGGCCCCTGGAGACCCAGTACTTC
clone_size: few; v_call: TRBV5-1; j_call: TRBJ2-7; d_call: NA; cdr3_aa: CASSLQGTEQYF; cdr3_nt: TGCGCCAGCAGCTTGCAGGGGACCGAGCAGTACTTC
clone_size: few; v_call: TRBV5-1; j_call: TRBJ2-1; d_call: NA; cdr3_aa: CASSLGFVTAYNEQFF; cdr3_nt: TGCGCCAGCAGCTTGGGGTTCGTGACAGCATACAATGAGCAGTTCTTC
clone_size: NA; v_call: TRBV9; j_call: TRBJ1-4; d_call: NA; cdr3_aa: CASSVSATNEKLFF; cdr3_nt: TGTGCCAGCAGCGTATCAGCAACTAATGAAAAACTGTTTTTT
clone_size: NA; v_call: TRBV20-1; j_call: TRBJ2-3; d_call: TRBD2; cdr3_aa: CSAAGGHTDTQYF; cdr3_nt: TGCAGTGCCGCGGGGGGCCACACAGATACGCAGTATTTT
clone_size: once; v_call: TRBV12-3/TRBV12-4; j_call: TRBJ1-5; d_call: NA; cdr3_aa: CASSLAEKGNQPQHF; cdr3_nt: TGTGCCAGCAGTTTAGCGGAAAAGGGCAATCAGCCCCAGCATTTT
clone_size: NA; v_call: TRBV15; j_call: TRBJ2-1; d_call: NA; cdr3_aa: CATSRGLESNEQFF; cdr3_nt: TGTGCCACCAGCAGAGGACTAGAATCAAATGAGCAGTTCTTC
clone_size: NA; v_call: TRBV7-3; j_call: TRBJ2-1; d_call: NA; cdr3_aa: CASSLVEGTHNEQFF; cdr3_nt: TGTGCCAGCAGCTTAGTGGAGGGCACCCACAATGAGCAGTTCTTC
clone_size: NA; v_call: TRBV12-3/TRBV12-4; j_call: TRBJ1-1; d_call: TRBD1; cdr3_aa: CASTIDRDTEAFF; cdr3_nt: TGTGCCAGCACAATCGACAGGGATACTGAAGCTTTCTTT